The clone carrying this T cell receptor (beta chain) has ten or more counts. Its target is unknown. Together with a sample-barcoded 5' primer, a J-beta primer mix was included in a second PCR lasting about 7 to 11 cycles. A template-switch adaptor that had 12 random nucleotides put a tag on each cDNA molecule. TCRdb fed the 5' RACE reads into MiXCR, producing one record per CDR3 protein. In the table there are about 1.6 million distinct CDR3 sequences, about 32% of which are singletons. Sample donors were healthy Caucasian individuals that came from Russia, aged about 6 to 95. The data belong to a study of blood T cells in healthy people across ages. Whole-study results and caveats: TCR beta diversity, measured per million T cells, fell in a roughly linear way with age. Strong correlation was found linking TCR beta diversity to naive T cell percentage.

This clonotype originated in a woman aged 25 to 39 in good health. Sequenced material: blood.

The CDR3 DNA reads as TGCAGTGGGGTGACAGGGACACTCTATGGCTACACCTTC. This gives the protein CSGVTGTLYGYTF. V usage is TRBV20-1 and J usage is TRBJ1-2, with 7 bases fitting TRBD1. CDR3 size: 13 residues. V lost 7 bases and J lost 4; bases outside the gene matches: 9. The germline V gene has CDR1 DFQATT and CDR2 SNEGSKA (reference sequence).